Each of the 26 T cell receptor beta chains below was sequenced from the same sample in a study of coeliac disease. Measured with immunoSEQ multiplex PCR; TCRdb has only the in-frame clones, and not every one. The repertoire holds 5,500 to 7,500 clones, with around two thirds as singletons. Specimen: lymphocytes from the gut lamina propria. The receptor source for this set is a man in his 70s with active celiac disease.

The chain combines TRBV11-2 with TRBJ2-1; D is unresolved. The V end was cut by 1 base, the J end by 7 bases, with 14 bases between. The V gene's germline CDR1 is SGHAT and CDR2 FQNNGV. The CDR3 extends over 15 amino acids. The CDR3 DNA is TGTGCCAGCAGCTTAGCCCTGGAACGACAAAATGAGCAGTTCTTC. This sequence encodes CASSLALERQNEQFF.

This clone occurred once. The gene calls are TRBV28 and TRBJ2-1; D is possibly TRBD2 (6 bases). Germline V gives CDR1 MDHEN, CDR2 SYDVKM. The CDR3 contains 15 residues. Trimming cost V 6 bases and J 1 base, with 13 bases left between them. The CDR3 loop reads CASRTGSYSYNEQFF. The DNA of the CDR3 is TGTGCCAGCAGGACCGGGAGTTATTCCTACAATGAGCAGTTCTTC.

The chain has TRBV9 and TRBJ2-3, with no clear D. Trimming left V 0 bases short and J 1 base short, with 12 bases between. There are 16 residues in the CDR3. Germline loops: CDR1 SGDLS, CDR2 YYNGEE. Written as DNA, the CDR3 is TGTGCCAGCAGCGTAGTGGTGGGCGTGGGCACAGATACGCAGTATTTT. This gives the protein CASSVVVGVGTDTQYF.

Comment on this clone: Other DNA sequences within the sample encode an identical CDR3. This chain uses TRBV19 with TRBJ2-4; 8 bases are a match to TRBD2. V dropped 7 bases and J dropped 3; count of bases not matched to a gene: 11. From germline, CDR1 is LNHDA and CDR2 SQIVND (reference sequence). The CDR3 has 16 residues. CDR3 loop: CASNTLAGSFKNIQYF. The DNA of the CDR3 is TGTGCCAGTAACACGCTAGCGGGCTCTTTCAAAAACATTCAGTACTTC.

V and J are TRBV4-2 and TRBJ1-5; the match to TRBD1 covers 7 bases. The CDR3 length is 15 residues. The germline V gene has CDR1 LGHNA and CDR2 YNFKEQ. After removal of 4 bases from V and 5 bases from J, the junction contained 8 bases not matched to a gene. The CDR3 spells CASSRPGTDYQPQHF. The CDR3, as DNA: TGTGCCAGCAGCCGTCCCGGGACAGACTATCAGCCCCAGCATTTT.

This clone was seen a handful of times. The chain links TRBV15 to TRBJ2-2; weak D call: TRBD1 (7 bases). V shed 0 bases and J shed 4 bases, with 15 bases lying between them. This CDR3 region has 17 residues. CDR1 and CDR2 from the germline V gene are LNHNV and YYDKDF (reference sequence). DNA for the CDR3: TGTGCCACCAGCAGAGACCCCCAGGGGGGATCCACCGGGGAGCTGTTTTTT. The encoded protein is CATSRDPQGGSTGELFF.

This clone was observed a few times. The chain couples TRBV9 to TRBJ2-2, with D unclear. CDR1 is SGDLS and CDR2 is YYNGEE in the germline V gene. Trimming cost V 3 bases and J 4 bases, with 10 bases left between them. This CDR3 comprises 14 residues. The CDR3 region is CASSGGHSTGELFF. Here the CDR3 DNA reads TGTGCCAGCAGCGGCGGCCACTCCACCGGGGAGCTGTTTTTT. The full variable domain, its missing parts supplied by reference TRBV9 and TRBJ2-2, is DSGVTQTPKHLITATGQRVTLRCSPRSGDLSVYWYQQSLDQGLQFLIQYYNGEERAKGNILERFSAQQFPDLHSELNLSSLELGDSALYFCASSGGHSTGELFFGEGSRLTVL.

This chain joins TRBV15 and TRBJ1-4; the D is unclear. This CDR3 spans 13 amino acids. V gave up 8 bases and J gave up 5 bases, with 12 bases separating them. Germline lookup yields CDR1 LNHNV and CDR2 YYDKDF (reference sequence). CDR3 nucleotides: TGTGCCACCCAGGCGACGGTCAATGAAAAACTGTTTTTT. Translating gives CATQATVNEKLFF. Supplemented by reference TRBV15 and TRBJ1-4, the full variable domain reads DAMVIQNPRYQVTQFGKPVTLSCSQTLNHNVMYWYQQKSSQAPKLLFHYYDKDFNNEADTPDNFQSRRPNTSFCFLDIRSPGLGDTAMYLCATQATVNEKLFFGSGTQLSVL.

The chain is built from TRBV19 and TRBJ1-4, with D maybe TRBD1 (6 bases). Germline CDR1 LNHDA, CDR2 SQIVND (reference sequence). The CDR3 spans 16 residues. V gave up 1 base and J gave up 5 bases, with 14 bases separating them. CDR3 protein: CASSIGPQGRNEKLFF. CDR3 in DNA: TGTGCCAGTAGTATAGGGCCTCAGGGGCGAAATGAAAAACTGTTTTTT.

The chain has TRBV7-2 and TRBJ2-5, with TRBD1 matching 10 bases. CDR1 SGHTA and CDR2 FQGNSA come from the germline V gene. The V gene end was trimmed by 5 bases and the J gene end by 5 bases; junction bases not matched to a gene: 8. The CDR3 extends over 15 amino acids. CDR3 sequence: CASSRQGARDETQYF. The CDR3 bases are TGTGCCAGCAGCCGACAGGGGGCGCGCGACGAGACCCAGTACTTC.

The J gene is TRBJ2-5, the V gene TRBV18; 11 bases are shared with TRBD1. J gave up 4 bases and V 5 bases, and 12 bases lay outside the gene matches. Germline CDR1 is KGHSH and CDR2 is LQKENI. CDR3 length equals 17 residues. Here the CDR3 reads CASSSGTGGLGPETQYF. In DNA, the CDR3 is TGTGCCAGCTCATCCGGGACAGGGGGATTGGGACCAGAGACCCAGTACTTC. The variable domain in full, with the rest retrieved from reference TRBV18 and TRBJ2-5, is NAGVMQNPRHLVRRRGQEARLRCSPMKGHSHVYWYRQLPEEGLKFMVYLQKENIIDESGMPKERFSAEFPKEGPSILRIQQVVRGDSAAYFCASSSGTGGLGPETQYFGPGTRLLVL.

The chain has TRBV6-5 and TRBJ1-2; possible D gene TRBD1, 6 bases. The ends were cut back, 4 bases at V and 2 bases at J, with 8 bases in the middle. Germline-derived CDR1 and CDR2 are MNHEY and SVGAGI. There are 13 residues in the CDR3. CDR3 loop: CASSLQGNYGYTF. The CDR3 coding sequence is TGTGCCAGCAGTTTACAGGGAAACTATGGCTACACCTTC.

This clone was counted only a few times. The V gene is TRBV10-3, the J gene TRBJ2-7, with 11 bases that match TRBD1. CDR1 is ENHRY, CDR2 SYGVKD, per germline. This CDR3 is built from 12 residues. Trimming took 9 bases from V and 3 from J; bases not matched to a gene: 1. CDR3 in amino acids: CAIGTGGYEQYF. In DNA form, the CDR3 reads TGTGCCATAGGGACAGGGGGCTACGAGCAGTACTTC.

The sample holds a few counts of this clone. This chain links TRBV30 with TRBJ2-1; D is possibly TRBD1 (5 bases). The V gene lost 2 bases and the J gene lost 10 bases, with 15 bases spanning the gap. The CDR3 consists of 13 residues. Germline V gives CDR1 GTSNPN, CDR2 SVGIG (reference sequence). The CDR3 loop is CAWSRQPGSEQFF. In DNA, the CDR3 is TGTGCCTGGAGTCGACAACCAGGGTCCGAGCAGTTCTTC. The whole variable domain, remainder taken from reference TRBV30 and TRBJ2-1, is SQTIHQWPATLVQPVGSPLSLECTVEGTSNPNLYWYRQAAGRGLQLLFYSVGIGQISSEVPQNLSASRPQDRQFILSSKKLLLSDSGFYLCAWSRQPGSEQFFGPGTRLTVL.

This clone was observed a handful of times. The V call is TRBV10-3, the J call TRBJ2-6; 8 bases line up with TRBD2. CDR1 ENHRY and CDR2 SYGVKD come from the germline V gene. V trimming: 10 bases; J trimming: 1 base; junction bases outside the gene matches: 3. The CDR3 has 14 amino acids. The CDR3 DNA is TGTGCCACCCCTAGCGGGTCTGGGGCCAACGTCCTGACTTTC. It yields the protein CATPSGSGANVLTF.

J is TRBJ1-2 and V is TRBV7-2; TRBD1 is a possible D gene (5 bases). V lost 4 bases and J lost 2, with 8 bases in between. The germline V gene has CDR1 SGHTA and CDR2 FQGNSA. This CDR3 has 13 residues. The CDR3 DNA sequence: TGTGCCAGCAGCTCCACAGGAAACTATGGCTACACCTTC. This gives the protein CASSSTGNYGYTF.

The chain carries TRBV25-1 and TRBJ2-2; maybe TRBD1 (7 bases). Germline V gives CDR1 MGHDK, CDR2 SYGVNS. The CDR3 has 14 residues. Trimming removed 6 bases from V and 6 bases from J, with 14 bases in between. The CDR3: CASSSDRDSGELFF. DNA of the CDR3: TGTGCCAGCAGCTCAGACAGGGACTCCGGGGAGCTGTTTTTT.

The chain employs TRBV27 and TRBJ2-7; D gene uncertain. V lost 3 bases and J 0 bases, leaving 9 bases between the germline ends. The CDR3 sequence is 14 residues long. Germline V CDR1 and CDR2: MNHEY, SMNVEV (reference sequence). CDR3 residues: CASSFGGLSYEQYF. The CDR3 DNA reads TGTGCCAGCAGTTTTGGCGGTCTCTCCTACGAGCAGTACTTC.

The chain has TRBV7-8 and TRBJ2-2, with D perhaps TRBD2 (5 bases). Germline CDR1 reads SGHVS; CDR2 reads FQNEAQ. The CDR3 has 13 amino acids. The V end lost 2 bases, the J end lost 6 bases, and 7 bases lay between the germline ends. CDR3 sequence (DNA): TGTGCCAGCAGCTTATTGGGAGCCGGGGAGCTGTTTTTT. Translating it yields CASSLLGAGELFF.

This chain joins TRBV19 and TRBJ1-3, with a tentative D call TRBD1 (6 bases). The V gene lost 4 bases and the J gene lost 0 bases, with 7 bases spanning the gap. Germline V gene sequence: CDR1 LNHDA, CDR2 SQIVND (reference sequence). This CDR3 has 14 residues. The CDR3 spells CASSNRVSGNTIYF. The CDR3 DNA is TGTGCCAGTAGTAACAGGGTCTCTGGAAACACCATATATTTT.

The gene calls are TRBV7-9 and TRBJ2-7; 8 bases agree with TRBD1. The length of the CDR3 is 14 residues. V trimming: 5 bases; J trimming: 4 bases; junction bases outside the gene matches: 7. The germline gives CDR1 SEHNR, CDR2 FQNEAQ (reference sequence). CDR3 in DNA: TGTGCCAGCAGCCCGGGGGACAGGATTTACGAGCAGTACTTC. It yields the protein CASSPGDRIYEQYF.

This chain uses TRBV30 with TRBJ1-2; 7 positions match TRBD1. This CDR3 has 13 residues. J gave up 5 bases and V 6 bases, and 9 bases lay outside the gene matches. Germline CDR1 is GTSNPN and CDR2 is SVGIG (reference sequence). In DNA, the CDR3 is TGTGCCTGTGAACAGGGGCCTTGGTATGGCTACACCTTC. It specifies CACEQGPWYGYTF.

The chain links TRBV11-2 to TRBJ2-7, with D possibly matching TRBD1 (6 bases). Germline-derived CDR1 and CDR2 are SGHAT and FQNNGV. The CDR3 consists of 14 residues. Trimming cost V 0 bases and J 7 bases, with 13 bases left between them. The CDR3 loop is CASSLDRGPREQYF. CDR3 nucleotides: TGTGCCAGCAGCTTAGACAGGGGACCTCGGGAGCAGTACTTC. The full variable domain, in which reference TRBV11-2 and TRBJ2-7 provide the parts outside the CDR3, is EAGVAQSPRYKIIEKRQSVAFWCNPISGHATLYWYQQILGQGPKLLIQFQNNGVVDDSQLPKDRFSAERLKGVDSTLKIQPAKLEDSAVYLCASSLDRGPREQYFGPGTRLTVT.

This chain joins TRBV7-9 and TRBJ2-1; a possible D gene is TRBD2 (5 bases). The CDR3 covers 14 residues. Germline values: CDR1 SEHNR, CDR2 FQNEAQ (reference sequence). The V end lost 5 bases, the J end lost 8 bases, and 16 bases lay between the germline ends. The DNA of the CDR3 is TGTGCCAGCAGCCCCCGAGCAACTAGTGATGAGCAGTTCTTC. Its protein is CASSPRATSDEQFF.

CDR3 sequence (DNA): TGTGCCTGGAGCCTCCGTGCAGGGGGAGTAAATTCACCCCTCCACTTT. Translation: CAWSLRAGGVNSPLHF. The chain couples TRBV30 to TRBJ1-6; 7 bases line up with TRBD1. V shed 3 bases and J 7 bases; nucleotides not matched to a gene: 12. CDR1 and CDR2 from the germline V gene are GTSNPN and SVGIG (reference sequence). This CDR3 has 16 amino acids.

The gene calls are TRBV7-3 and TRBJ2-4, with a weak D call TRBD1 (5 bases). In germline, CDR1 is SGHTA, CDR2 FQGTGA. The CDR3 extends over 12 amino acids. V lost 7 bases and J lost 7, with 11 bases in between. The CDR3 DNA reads TGTGCCAGCACCACCTGGGGCAACATTCAGTACTTC. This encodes CASTTWGNIQYF.